Included here is one TCR beta chain sequence, with context. Its antigen is as yet unknown. The data were obtained in a study of T-cell memory formation after mild COVID-19. Study-wide points: Pre-infection memory already had some responding clones, implying cross-reactive memory joined. Among contracting clones, CD4+ were mainly CM/EM and CD8+ enriched in EMRA. Later expanders leaned CD4+, whereas day 15 to 85 contracting clones were balanced CD4/CD8.

Constant-segment primers were used for 5'RACE, and the resulting TCR alpha and TCR beta cDNA libraries carried sample barcodes and UMIs. TCRdb processed the 5' RACE reads anew with MiXCR; each CDR3 protein has one entry. Here the sample spans over 70,000 distinct CDR3 sequences, around 16% being singletons. The sequenced sample consisted of PBMCs or a T cell subset sorted from them (not recorded which). The source is a young man who had mild COVID-19 (a few samples of this study predate the infection). Cell type and time point are not known.

The DNA of the CDR3 is TGCGCCAGCAGGTCGGGAAGCCGGAACGGGGAGCTGTTTTTT. This translates into CASRSGSRNGELFF. This rearrangement joins TRBV4-3 to TRBJ2-2; TRBD2 might be the D (5 bases). V was pared by 6 bases and J by 7 bases, with 15 bases between. The CDR3 length is 14 residues. Germline-derived CDR1 and CDR2 are LGHNA and YSLEER.